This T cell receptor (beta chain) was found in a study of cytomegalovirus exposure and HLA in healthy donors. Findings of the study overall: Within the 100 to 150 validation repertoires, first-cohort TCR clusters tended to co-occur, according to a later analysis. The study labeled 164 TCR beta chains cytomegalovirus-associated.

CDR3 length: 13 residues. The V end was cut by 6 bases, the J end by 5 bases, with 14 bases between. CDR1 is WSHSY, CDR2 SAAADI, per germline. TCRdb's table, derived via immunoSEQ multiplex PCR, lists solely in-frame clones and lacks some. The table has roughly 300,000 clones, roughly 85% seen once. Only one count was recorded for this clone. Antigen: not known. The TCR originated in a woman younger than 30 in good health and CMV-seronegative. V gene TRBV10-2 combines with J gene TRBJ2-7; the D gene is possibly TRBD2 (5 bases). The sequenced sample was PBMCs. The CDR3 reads CASRYGGSNEQYF. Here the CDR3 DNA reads TGCGCCAGCAGGTATGGTGGGAGCAACGAGCAGTACTTC.